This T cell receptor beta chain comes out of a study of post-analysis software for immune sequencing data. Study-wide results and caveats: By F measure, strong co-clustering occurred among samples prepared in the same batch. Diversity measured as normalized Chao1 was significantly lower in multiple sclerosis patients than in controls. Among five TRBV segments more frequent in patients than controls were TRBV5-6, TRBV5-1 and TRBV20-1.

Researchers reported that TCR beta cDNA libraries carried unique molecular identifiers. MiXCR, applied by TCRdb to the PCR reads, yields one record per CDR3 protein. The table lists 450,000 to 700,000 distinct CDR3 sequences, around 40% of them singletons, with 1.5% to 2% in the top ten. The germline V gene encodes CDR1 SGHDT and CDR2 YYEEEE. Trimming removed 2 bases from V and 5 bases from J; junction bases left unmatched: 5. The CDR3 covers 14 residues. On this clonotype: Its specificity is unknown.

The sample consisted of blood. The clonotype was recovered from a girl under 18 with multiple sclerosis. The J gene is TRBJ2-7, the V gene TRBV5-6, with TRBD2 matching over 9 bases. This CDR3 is CASSFIAGVHEQYF. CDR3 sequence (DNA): TGTGCCAGCAGCTTTATAGCGGGAGTCCACGAGCAGTACTTC.